The source of this T cell receptor beta chain is a study of cytomegalovirus exposure and HLA in healthy donors. The PCR used 60 Vbeta and 13 Jbeta primers. Sequenced by immunoSEQ multiplex PCR; TCRdb stores in-frame clones only, minus some. The data contain under 200,000 clones, 75% of them seen just once; the ten biggest clones take up 7.7%. The germline gives CDR1 MNHEY, CDR2 SMNVEV (reference sequence). The CDR3 sequence is 18 residues long. Trimming cost V 6 bases and J 0 bases, with 23 bases left between them. The receptor comes from a woman aged 40 to 50 in good health and CMV-seropositive. The sample was PBMCs. The J gene is TRBJ1-1, the V gene TRBV27; perhaps TRBD1 as D (5 bases). The CDR3 loop reads CASRQQTDWTLMNTEAFF. CDR3 coding DNA: TGTGCCAGCAGACAACAGACAGACTGGACCCTTATGAACACTGAAGCTTTCTTT.